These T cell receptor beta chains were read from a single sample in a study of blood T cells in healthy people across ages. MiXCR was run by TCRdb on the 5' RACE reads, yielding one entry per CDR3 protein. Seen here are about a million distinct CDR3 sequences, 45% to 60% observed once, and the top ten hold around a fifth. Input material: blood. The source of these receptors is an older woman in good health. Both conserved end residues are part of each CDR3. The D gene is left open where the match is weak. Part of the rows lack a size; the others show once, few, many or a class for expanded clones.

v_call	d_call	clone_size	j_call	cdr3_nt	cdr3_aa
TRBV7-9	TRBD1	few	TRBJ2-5	TGTGCCAGCAGCTTAGGCGGGACAGGCGAACAAGAGACCCAGTACTTC	CASSLGGTGEQETQYF
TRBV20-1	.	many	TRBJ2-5	TGCAGTGCTAGGGTCGGTGGGAGAGAGACCCAGTACTTC	CSARVGGRETQYF
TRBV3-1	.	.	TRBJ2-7	TGTGCCAGCAGCCAAGGAGTGGGAGAGGCCTACGAGCAGTACTTC	CASSQGVGEAYEQYF
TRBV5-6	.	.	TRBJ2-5	TGTGCCAGCAGCTTGGCGGGGTTGGACGAGACCCAGTACTTC	CASSLAGLDETQYF
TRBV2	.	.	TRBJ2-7	TGTGCCAGCAGTGCTATCGCGGGGGCCGGTTCCTACGAGCAGTACTTC	CASSAIAGAGSYEQYF
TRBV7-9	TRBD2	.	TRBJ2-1	TGTGCCAACAGCTTTAGCGGGAGTGGGTCCTACAATGAGCAGTTCTTC	CANSFSGSGSYNEQFF
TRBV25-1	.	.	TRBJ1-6	TGTGCCAGCTCGTCAGGATATAATTCACCCCTCCACTTT	CASSSGYNSPLHF
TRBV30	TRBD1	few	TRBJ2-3	TGTGCCTGGAAATCGGTGAGGGGGCGAAATACGCAGTATTTT	CAWKSVRGRNTQYF
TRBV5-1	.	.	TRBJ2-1	TGCGCCAGCAGCTTAGAGCGGGCAAGCTCCTACAATGAGCAGTTCTTC	CASSLERASSYNEQFF
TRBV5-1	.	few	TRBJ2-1	TGCGCCAGCAGCTTGGAAGGTGCGATAGGGGTCGATGAGCAGTTCTTC	CASSLEGAIGVDEQFF
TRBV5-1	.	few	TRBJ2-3	TGCGCCAGCAGCGCACTCGGGAGCACAGATACGCAGTATTTT	CASSALGSTDTQYF
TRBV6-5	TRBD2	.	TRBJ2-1	TGTGCCAGCAGTTCGGAGGGACTAGCGGGAAACAATGAGCAGTTCTTC	CASSSEGLAGNNEQFF
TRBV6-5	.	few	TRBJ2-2	TGTGCCAGCAGTTCCTCGGGACCAGACACCGGGGAGCTGTTTTTT	CASSSSGPDTGELFF
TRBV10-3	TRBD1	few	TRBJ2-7	TGTGCCATCAGTGACGGGACAGGGATTTACGAGCAGTACTTC	CAISDGTGIYEQYF
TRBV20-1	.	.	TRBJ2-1	TGCAGTGCTAGGCCGACGGGCGACGACGATGAGCAGTTCTTC	CSARPTGDDDEQFF
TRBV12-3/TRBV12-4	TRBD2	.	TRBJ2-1	TGTGCCAGCAGTTTTGGACTAGCAAACAATGAGCAGTTCTTC	CASSFGLANNEQFF
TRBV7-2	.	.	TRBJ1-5	TGTGCCAGCAGCTTATGGGCAGGGATTAGCAATCAGCCCCAGCATTTT	CASSLWAGISNQPQHF
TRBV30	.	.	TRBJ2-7	TGTGCCTGTGGAACAGTAGACTACGAGCAGTACTTC	CACGTVDYEQYF
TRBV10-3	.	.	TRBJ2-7	TGTGCCACAGGGCGGGACTACGAGCAGTACTTC	CATGRDYEQYF
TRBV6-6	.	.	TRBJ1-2	TGTGCCAGCATCCCCGAAGGGCGTCGGGGCTACACCTTC	CASIPEGRRGYTF
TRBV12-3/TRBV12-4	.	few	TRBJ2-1	TGTGCCAGCAGTCCAGGACTAAGCCAGGGCAATGAGCAGTTCTTC	CASSPGLSQGNEQFF
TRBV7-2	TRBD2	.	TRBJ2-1	TGTGCCAGCAGCCCTACTAGCGGGTTGTCCTACAATGAGCAGTTCTTC	CASSPTSGLSYNEQFF
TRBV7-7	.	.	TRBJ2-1	TGTGCCAGCAGCCTAGACGGGAGCAATGAGCAGTTCTTC	CASSLDGSNEQFF
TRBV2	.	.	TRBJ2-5	TGTGCCAGCAGTCTGACAAGCTCTCAGACCCAGTACTTC	CASSLTSSQTQYF
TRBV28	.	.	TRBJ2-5	TGTGCCTCGCAAGTGGGGGGCGAGTTTAGAGAGACCCAGTACTTC	CASQVGGEFRETQYF
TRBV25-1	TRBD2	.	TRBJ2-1	TGTGCCAGCAGGGCGGGGGGGCCCTACAATGAGCAGTTCTTC	CASRAGGPYNEQFF
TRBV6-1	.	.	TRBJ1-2	TGTGCCAGCAGTAGGGACGGCGACTATGGCTACACCTTC	CASSRDGDYGYTF
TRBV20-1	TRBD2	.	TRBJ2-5	TGCAGTGCTAGAGGCGGGACTAGCGGGGGGTCGGAGACCCAGTACTTC	CSARGGTSGGSETQYF
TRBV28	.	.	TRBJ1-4	TGTGCCAGCACAGGACCGCCTCGGAATGAAAAACTGTTTTTT	CASTGPPRNEKLFF
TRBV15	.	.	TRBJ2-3	TGTGCCACCAGCAGAGATCGGGAAGGGGCAGATACGCAGTATTTT	CATSRDREGADTQYF
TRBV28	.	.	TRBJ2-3	TGTGCCAGCAGTAAGACCCTTGGGCTCACAGATACGCAGTATTTT	CASSKTLGLTDTQYF
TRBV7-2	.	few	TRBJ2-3	TGTGCCAGCAGAGTATCTTCAGATACGCAGTATTTT	CASRVSSDTQYF
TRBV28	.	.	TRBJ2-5	TGTGCCAGCAGTAGATCGGTGGGCGAGACCCAGTACTTC	CASSRSVGETQYF
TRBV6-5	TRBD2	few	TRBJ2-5	TGTGCCAGCAGTTACTCGGGTAGCGGGGTGGAGACCCAGTACTTC	CASSYSGSGVETQYF
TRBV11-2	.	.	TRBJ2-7	TGTGCCAGCAGCTTAGTTTTTCGGGGCAGGATCCACGAGCAGTACTTC	CASSLVFRGRIHEQYF
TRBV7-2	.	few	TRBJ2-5	TGTACCAGCAGCATTTTAGGAGGGGGCTTACAAGAGACCCAGTACTTC	CTSSILGGGLQETQYF
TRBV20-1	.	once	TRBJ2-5	TGCAGTGCGTTAAATGGGGAGACCCAGTACTTC	CSALNGETQYF
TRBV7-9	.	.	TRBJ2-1	TGTGCCAGCAGCTTAGGAGGTGAGCGGTTCTTC	CASSLGGERFF
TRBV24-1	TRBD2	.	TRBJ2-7	TGTGCCACCAGTGGGGCTAGCGGCTACGAGCAGTACTTC	CATSGASGYEQYF
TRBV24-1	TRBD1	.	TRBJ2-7	TGTGCCACCGGTGATTCCGGGACAGGGTTCGAGCAGTACTTC	CATGDSGTGFEQYF
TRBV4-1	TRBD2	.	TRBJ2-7	TGCGCCAGCAGCCAAGGTCTAGCGGGAGTAGTCGGTTACGAGCAGTACTTC	CASSQGLAGVVGYEQYF
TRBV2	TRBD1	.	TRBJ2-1	TGTGCCAGCACTCAACTTACAGGGGGGACAAAGCAGTTCTTC	CASTQLTGGTKQFF